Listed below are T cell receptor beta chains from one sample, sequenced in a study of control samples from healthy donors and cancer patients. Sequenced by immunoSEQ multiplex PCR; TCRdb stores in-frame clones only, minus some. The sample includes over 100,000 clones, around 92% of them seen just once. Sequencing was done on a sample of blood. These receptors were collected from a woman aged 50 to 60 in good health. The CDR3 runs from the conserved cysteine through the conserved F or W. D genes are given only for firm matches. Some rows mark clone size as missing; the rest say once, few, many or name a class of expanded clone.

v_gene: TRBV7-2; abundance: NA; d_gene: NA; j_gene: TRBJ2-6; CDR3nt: TGTGCCAGCAGCATTAAGAGTTCTGGGGCCAACGTCCTGACTTTC; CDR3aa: CASSIKSSGANVLTF
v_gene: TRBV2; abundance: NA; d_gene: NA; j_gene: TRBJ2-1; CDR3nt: TGTGCCAGCACGATGAGGAATGAGCAGTTCTTC; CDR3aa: CASTMRNEQFF
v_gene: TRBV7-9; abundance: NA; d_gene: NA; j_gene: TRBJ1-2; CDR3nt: TGTGCCAGCAGCTTAACGGTTTTAGCTAACTATGGCTACACCTTC; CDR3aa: CASSLTVLANYGYTF
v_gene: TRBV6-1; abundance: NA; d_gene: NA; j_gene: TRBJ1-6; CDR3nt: TGTGCCAGCAGTGTCTCCCTGGCAGTCCCTAATTCACCCCTCCACTTT; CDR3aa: CASSVSLAVPNSPLHF
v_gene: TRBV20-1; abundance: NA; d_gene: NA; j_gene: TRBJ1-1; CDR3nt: TGCAGTGCTAGTTCGGGGAACACTGAAGCTTTCTTT; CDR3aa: CSASSGNTEAFF
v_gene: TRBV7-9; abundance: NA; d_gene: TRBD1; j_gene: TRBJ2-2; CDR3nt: TGTGCCAGCAGCACCGGGACAGGGGCCCCGAACACCGGGGAGCTGTTTTTT; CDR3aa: CASSTGTGAPNTGELFF
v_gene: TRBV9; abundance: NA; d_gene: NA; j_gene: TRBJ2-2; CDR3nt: TGTGCCAGCAGCCCCGTGGGGGGACAGAACACCGGGGAGCTGTTTTTT; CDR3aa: CASSPVGGQNTGELFF
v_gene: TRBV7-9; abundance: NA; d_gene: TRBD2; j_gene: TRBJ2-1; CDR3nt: TGTGCCAGCAGCTGGACTAGCGGGGGATCCTACAATGAGCAGTTCTTC; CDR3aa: CASSWTSGGSYNEQFF
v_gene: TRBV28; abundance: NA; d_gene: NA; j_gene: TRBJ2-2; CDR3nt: TGTGCCAGCAGTCAGGGCGGGACCGGGGAGCTGTTTTTT; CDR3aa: CASSQGGTGELFF
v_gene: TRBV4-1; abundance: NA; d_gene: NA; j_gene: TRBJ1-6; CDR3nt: TGCGCCAGCAGCCAAGATTTTGGGGGTTCACACTATAATTCACCCCTCCACTTT; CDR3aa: CASSQDFGGSHYNSPLHF
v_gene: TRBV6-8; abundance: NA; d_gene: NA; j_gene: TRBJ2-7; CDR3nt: TGTGCCAGCGGGGGAGAGGGGAAAGCGTCCAGCGAGCAGTACTTC; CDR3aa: CASGGEGKASSEQYF
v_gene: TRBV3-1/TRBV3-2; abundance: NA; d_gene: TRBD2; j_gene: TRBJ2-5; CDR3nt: TGTGCCAGCAGCCAAGAAGGTAGCGGGGGCGCACAGACCCAGTACTTC; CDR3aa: CASSQEGSGGAQTQYF
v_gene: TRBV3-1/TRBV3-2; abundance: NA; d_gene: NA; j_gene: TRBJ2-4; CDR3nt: TGTGCCAGCAGCCAGGATGTAGCCAAAAACATTCAGTACTTC; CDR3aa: CASSQDVAKNIQYF
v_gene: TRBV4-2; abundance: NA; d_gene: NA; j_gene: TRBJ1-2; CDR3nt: TGTGCCAGCAGCCAAGATAGAGGTGGGGGTTCCTATGGCTACACCTTC; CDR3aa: CASSQDRGGGSYGYTF
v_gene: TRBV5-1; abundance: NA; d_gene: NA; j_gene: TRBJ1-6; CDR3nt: TGCGCCAGCAGCTCGTCCGGGAGCTCCTATAATTCACCCCTCCACTTT; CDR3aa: CASSSSGSSYNSPLHF
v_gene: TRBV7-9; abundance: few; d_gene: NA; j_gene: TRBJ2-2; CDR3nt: TGTGCCAGCAGCTCCAGGGCGTCGGGCACCGGGGAGCTGTTTTTT; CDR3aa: CASSSRASGTGELFF
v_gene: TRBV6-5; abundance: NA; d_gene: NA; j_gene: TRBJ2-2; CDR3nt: TGTGCCAGCGCTAAGGATTTCGGGGAGCTGTTTTTT; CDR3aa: CASAKDFGELFF
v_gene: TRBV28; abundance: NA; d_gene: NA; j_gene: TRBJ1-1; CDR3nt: TGTGCCAGCAGTTTAGGGCAGGTCAGCACTGAAGCTTTCTTT; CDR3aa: CASSLGQVSTEAFF
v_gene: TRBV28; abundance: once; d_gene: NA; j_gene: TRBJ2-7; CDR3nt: TGTGCCAGCAGTTTACCCGGGGGCTACGAGCAGTACTTC; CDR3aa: CASSLPGGYEQYF
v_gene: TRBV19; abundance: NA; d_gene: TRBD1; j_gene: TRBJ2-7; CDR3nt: TGTGCCAGTAGTATAGGGGGGACAGCTGTTAATTACGAGCAGTACTTC; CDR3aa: CASSIGGTAVNYEQYF
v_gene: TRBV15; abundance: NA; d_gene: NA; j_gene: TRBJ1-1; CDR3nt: TGTGCCACCAGCAGAGATTTGGTGAACACTGAAGCTTTCTTT; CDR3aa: CATSRDLVNTEAFF
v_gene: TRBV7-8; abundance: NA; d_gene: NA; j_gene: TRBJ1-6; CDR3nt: TGTGCCAGCAGCTTAGCGGTAGGGTGGGATTCACCCCTCCACTTT; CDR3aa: CASSLAVGWDSPLHF
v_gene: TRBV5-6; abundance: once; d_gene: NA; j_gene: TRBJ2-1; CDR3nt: TGTGCCAGCAGCTTCGGGCCGAAAACCAGGAATGAGCAGTTCTTC; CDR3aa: CASSFGPKTRNEQFF
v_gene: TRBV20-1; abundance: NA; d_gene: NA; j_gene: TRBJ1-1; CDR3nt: TGCAGTGCTAGACGCACTGAAGCTTTCTTT; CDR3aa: CSARRTEAFF
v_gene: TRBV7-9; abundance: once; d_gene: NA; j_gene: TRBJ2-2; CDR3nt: TGTGCCAGCAGCCGGGTGGGGGACACCGGGGAGCTGTTTTTT; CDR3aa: CASSRVGDTGELFF
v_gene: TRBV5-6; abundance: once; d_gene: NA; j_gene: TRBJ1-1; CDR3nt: TGTGCCAGCAGCTTGTCCCTAGCCCCCAGGGCTATGAACACTGAAGCTTTCTTT; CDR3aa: CASSLSLAPRAMNTEAFF
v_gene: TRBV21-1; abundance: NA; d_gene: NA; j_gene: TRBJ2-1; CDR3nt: TGTGCCAGCAGCTTTACCGGGACGTCCTACAATGAGCAGTTCTTC; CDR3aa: CASSFTGTSYNEQFF
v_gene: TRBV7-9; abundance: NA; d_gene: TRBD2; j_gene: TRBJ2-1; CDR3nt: TGTGCCAGCAGCTTAGCGGGGGGGGATGAGCAGTTCTTC; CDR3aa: CASSLAGGDEQFF
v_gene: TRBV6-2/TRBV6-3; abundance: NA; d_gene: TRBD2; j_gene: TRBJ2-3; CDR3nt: TGTGCCAGCAGCCCAGCGGGGGGGCCGGGGGGCACAGATACGCAGTATTTT; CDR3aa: CASSPAGGPGGTDTQYF
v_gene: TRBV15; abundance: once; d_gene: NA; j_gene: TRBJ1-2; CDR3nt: TGTGCCACCAGCAGAGATGTGGGCTACACCTTC; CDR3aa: CATSRDVGYTF
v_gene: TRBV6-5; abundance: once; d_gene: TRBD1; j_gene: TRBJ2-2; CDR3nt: TGTGCCAGCAGTTACGGGACAGGGGGAACCGGGGAGCTGTTTTTT; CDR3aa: CASSYGTGGTGELFF
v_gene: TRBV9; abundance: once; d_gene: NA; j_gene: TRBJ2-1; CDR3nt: TGTGCCAGCAGCGTAGAAAATGAGCAGTTCTTC; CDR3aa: CASSVENEQFF
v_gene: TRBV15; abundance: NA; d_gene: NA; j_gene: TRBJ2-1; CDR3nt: TGTGCCACCAGCAGGACAGGTGCAGGATGGAGTGGTGGGTTCTTC; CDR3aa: CATSRTGAGWSGGFF
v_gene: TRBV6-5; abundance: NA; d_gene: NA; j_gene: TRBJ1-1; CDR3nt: TGTGCCAGCAGTCTGACAAGCACTGAAGCTTTCTTT; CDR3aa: CASSLTSTEAFF
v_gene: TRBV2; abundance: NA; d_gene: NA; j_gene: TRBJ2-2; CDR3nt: TGTGCCAGCAGGATTTACACCGGGGAGCTGTTTTTT; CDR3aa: CASRIYTGELFF
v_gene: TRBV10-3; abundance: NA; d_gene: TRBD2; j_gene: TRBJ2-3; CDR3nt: TGTGCCATCAGTGACGGACTAGCGGGGTTCACAGATACGCAGTATTTT; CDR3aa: CAISDGLAGFTDTQYF
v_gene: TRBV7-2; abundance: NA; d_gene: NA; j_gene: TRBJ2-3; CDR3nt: TGTGCCAGCAGCTTATATGTCGATACGCAGTATTTT; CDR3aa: CASSLYVDTQYF
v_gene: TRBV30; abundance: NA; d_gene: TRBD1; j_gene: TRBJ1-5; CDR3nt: TGTGCCTGGAGTGCCGTCGGACAGGGTCGGAATCAGCCCCAGCATTTT; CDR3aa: CAWSAVGQGRNQPQHF
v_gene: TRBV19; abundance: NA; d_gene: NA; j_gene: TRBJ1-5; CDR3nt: TGTGCCAGTAGTATAAAACAGATTAAAGGGTCTCAGCCCCAGCATTTT; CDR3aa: CASSIKQIKGSQPQHF
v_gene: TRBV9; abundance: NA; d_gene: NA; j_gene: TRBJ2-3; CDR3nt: TGTGCCAGCAGCTTCAGACTAGCAGATACGCAGTATTTT; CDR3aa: CASSFRLADTQYF
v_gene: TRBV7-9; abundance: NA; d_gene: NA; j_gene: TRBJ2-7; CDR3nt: TGTGCCAGCAGCTTAGGGGCGACTAAGGAGCAGTACTTC; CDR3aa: CASSLGATKEQYF
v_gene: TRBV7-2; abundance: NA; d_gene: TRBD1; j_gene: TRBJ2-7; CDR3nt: TGTGCCAGCAGCCGACAGGGATCCTACGAGCAGTACTTC; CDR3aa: CASSRQGSYEQYF
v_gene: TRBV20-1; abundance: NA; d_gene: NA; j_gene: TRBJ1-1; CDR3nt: TGCAGTGCTAGAGGGGACACTGAAGCTTTCTTT; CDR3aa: CSARGDTEAFF
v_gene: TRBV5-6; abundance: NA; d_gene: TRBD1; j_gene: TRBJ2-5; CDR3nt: TGTGCCAGCAGCCGCTTTCAGGGGGCTGGAGAGACCCAGTACTTC; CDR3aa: CASSRFQGAGETQYF
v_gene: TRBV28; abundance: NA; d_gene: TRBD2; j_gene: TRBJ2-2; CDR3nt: TGTGCCAGCAGTTTAGCGGGAGGGGGGGCCGGGGAGCTGTTTTTT; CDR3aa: CASSLAGGGAGELFF
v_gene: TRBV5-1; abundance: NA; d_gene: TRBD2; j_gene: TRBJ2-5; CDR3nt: TGCGCCAGCAGCCATTATAGCGGGGGAGGAGAGACCCAGTACTTC; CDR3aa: CASSHYSGGGETQYF
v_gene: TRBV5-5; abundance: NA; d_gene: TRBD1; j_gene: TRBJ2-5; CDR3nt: TGTGCCAGCAGCCTACAGGGGAAAGAGACCCAGTACTTC; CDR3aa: CASSLQGKETQYF
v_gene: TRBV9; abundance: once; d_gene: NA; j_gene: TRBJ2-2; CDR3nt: TGTGCCAGCAGCGTAGATCCCGGCACGAACACCGGGGAGCTGTTTTTT; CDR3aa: CASSVDPGTNTGELFF
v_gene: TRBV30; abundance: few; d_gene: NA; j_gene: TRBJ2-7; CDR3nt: TGTGCCTGGAGCGGACCCTACGAGCAGTACTTC; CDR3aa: CAWSGPYEQYF
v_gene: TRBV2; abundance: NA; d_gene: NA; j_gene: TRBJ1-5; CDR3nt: TGTGCCAGCAGTGAGGCGACAGTTTATAGCAATCAGCCCCAGCATTTT; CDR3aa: CASSEATVYSNQPQHF
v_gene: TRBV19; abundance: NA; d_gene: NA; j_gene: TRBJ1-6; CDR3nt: TGTGCCAGTAGTATGGGCGCCCGCGACCTCCACTTT; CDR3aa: CASSMGARDLHF